Below, 32 T cell receptor beta chains from the same sample are listed, as sequenced in a study of monozygotic twins with inflammatory bowel disease. TCRdb re-analyzed the 5' RACE reads; it lists each CDR3 protein once, without DNA. This table holds roughly 300,000 distinct CDR3 sequences. Sequences were obtained from blood. All receptors derive from a human donor with ulcerative colitis or Crohn's disease, or a healthy co-twin of an affected twin (not recorded which).

The chain recombines TRBV5-1 with TRBJ2-3; the D call from TCRdb, TRBD2, cannot be confirmed without DNA. This CDR3 has 16 residues. Per germline, CDR1 SGHRS and CDR2 YFSETQ. This CDR3 is CASSPGLAGGLDTQYF.

V gene TRBV29-1 combines with J gene TRBJ2-7; the TCRdb D gene call, TRBD1, has no DNA to confirm it. Germline assignment: CDR1 SQVTM and CDR2 ANQGSEA. The CDR3 covers 16 residues. CDR3 region: CSVEGDVEGATYEQYF.

The chain couples TRBV7-2 to TRBJ2-3; TCRdb outputs TRBD2, but without DNA this stays unchecked. The CDR3 runs 15 residues. Looked up from germline, CDR1 is SGHTA and CDR2 is FQGNSA. CDR3 sequence: CASSILAGYTDTQYF.

The chain couples TRBV12-3 or TRBV12-4 to TRBJ2-1; checking the TCRdb D call of TRBD1 is not possible without DNA. CDR3 size: 15 residues. This CDR3 reads CASSAPSRGTNEQFF.

V and J are TRBV7-3 and TRBJ1-2; TCRdb returns TRBD1, unconfirmable since there is no DNA. Looked up from germline, CDR1 is SGHTA and CDR2 is FQGTGA. This CDR3 region has 15 residues. CDR3 residues: CASSLTGTGLYGYTF.

The J gene is TRBJ2-1, the V gene TRBV7-9. Germline-derived CDR1 and CDR2 are SEHNR and FQNEAQ (reference sequence). This CDR3 region has 14 residues. CDR3 in amino acids: CASSLTRGFNEQFF.

The chain couples TRBV18 to TRBJ1-5; with no DNA, the TCRdb D assignment of TRBD1 cannot be verified. This CDR3 is 16 amino acids long. Germline loops: CDR1 KGHSH, CDR2 LQKENI. The CDR3 loop reads CASSPTGVGTGQPQHF.

This chain connects TRBV7-9 to TRBJ1-3; the D call from TCRdb, TRBD1, cannot be confirmed without DNA. CDR3 length: 15 residues. Per the germline V gene, CDR1 is SEHNR and CDR2 is FQNEAQ (reference sequence). The CDR3 region is CASSFRRGAGNTIYF.

The rearrangement joins TRBV20-1 to TRBJ2-1; TCRdb names TRBD2, which stays unverified in the absence of DNA. The CDR3 is 13 residues long. Germline CDR1 is DFQATT and CDR2 is SNEGSKA (reference sequence). The CDR3 is CSAVGGIWNEQFF.

The CDR3 here is CASSKGVINNQPQHF. The gene calls are TRBV4-3 and TRBJ1-5. CDR1 is LGHNA, CDR2 YSLEER, per germline. The CDR3 is 15 residues long.

V and J are TRBV13 and TRBJ2-1. CDR3 length equals 13 residues. The V gene's germline CDR1 is PRHDT and CDR2 FYEKMQ (reference sequence). CDR3: CASSLVGYNEQFF.

The chain employs TRBV10-3 and TRBJ2-3; TCRdb names TRBD1, which stays unverified in the absence of DNA. CDR3 length: 15 residues. Germline CDR1 is ENHRY and CDR2 is SYGVKD. CDR3 residues: CAISRGQGFADTQYF.

V usage is TRBV3-1 and J usage is TRBJ2-3; the TCRdb D gene call, TRBD2, has no DNA to confirm it. From germline, CDR1 is LGHDT and CDR2 YNNKEL (reference sequence). The CDR3 spans 14 residues. CDR3 region: CASSQSPGLSSLYF.

This rearrangement joins TRBV21-1 to TRBJ2-7. TRBV21-1 is a known pseudogene. The length of the CDR3 is 15 residues. The CDR3: CASSKVNSLDHEQYF.

The chain recombines TRBV9 with TRBJ1-4; the TCRdb D gene call, TRBD1, has no DNA to confirm it. CDR3 size: 15 residues. Looked up from germline, CDR1 is SGDLS and CDR2 is YYNGEE. The CDR3 sequence: CASSVGTGGGEKLFF. The full variable domain, in which reference TRBV9 and TRBJ1-4 provide the parts outside the CDR3, is DSGVTQTPKHLITATGQRVTLRCSPRSGDLSVYWYQQSLDQGLQFLIQYYNGEERAKGNILERFSAQQFPDLHSELNLSSLELGDSALYFCASSVGTGGGEKLFFGSGTQLSVL.

The chain has TRBV7-8 and TRBJ1-1; lacking DNA, the TRBD1 call made by TCRdb goes unchecked. CDR1 and CDR2 (germline): SGHVS, FQNEAQ. The CDR3 sequence is 14 residues long. The CDR3 sequence is CASSLARGANEAFF.

The chain carries TRBV18 and TRBJ2-7. The CDR3 is 14 amino acids. Germline lookup yields CDR1 KGHSH and CDR2 LQKENI. The CDR3 sequence: CASSRADSPYEQYF.

The rearrangement links TRBV20-1 to TRBJ2-1; TCRdb outputs TRBD1, but without DNA this stays unchecked. CDR3 size: 14 residues. The germline V gene encodes CDR1 DFQATT and CDR2 SNEGSKA (reference sequence). CDR3 region: CSAARGTGKNEQFF.

The chain has TRBV7-2 and TRBJ1-2. The CDR3 totals 16 residues. CDR1 is SGHTA and CDR2 is FQGNSA in the germline V gene. This chain's CDR3 is CASSLAPAAKAYGYTF.

CDR3 loop: CASRSTGGEGYTF. The chain recombines TRBV12-3 or TRBV12-4 with TRBJ1-2; the TCRdb D gene call, TRBD1, has no DNA to confirm it. This CDR3 is 13 amino acids long.

V and J are TRBV5-8 and TRBJ2-3. Germline CDR1 is SGHTS and CDR2 is YDEGEE. This CDR3 has 14 amino acids. CDR3 protein: CASSLADRTDTQYF.

The chain joins TRBV20-1 to TRBJ2-7. CDR1 is DFQATT, CDR2 SNEGSKA, per germline (reference sequence). This CDR3 is 12 amino acids long. CDR3 region: CSADFSPYEQYF.

CDR3 region: CASSQGNSGSSDTQYF. The J gene is TRBJ2-3, the V gene TRBV4-2; the TCRdb D gene call, TRBD2, has no DNA to confirm it. CDR1 LGHNA and CDR2 YNFKEQ come from the germline V gene. This CDR3 spans 16 amino acids.

The chain has TRBV18 and TRBJ2-1. Germline assignment: CDR1 KGHSH and CDR2 LQKENI. The length of the CDR3 is 15 residues. CDR3 loop: CASSPSGTLNNEQFF.

CDR3 sequence reads: CASSDPGTEVYNEQFF. The rearrangement uses TRBV25-1 and TRBJ2-1; TCRdb lists TRBD1, though no DNA is available to test this call. CDR1 and CDR2 from the germline V gene are MGHDK and SYGVNS. CDR3 size: 16 residues. Filled out from reference TRBV25-1 and TRBJ2-1, the complete variable domain reads EADIYQTPRYLVIGTGKKITLECSQTMGHDKMYWYQQDPGMELHLIHYSYGVNSTEKGDLSSESTVSRIRTEHFPLTLESARPSHTSQYLCASSDPGTEVYNEQFFGPGTRLTVL.

The chain joins TRBV29-1 to TRBJ2-1; absent DNA, TCRdb's TRBD2 call cannot be checked. CDR1 and CDR2 from the germline V gene are SQVTM and ANQGSEA. The CDR3 runs to 14 residues. The CDR3 sequence: CSAQRGLADNEQFF.

The chain has TRBV20-1 and TRBJ2-7. The CDR3 is 11 amino acids. Germline V gene sequence: CDR1 DFQATT, CDR2 SNEGSKA (reference sequence). CDR3 sequence reads: CSASADYEQYF.

The chain recombines TRBV20-1 with TRBJ2-1; TCRdb's D call, TRBD1, is unchecked because there is no DNA. Germline V gene sequence: CDR1 DFQATT, CDR2 SNEGSKA (reference sequence). CDR3 length: 14 amino acids. CDR3 sequence: CSSPRESSYNEQFF.

The V call is TRBV6-6, the J call TRBJ1-4; TCRdb selects TRBD1, and the lack of DNA leaves this call unchecked. Germline loops: CDR1 MNHNY, CDR2 SVGAGI (reference sequence). This CDR3 is 13 amino acids long. Here the CDR3 reads CASSYPQGEKLFF.

This chain links TRBV7-9 with TRBJ1-1. Germline CDR1 SEHNR, CDR2 FQNEAQ (reference sequence). The CDR3 is made up of 13 amino acids. CDR3 sequence reads: CASSSQNGPEAFF. Based on the CDR3 plus reference TRBV7-9 and TRBJ1-1, the full variable domain is DTGVSQNPRHKITKRGQNVTFRCDPISEHNRLYWYRQTLGQGPEFLTYFQNEAQLEKSRLLSDRFSAERPKGSFSTLEIQRTEQGDSAMYLCASSSQNGPEAFFGQGTRLTVV.

The rearrangement uses TRBV7-2 and TRBJ1-1; TCRdb calls TRBD1, which cannot be checked without DNA. There are 13 residues in the CDR3. Germline values: CDR1 SGHTA, CDR2 FQGNSA. The CDR3 spells CASTRGGQAEAFF.

The CDR3 here is CSVEDPGQGWNEQFF. The chain carries TRBV29-1 and TRBJ2-1; TCRdb names TRBD1, which stays unverified in the absence of DNA. There are 15 residues in the CDR3. Germline lookup yields CDR1 SQVTM and CDR2 ANQGSEA.